A single sample is the source of the 28 T cell receptor beta chains below, sequenced in a study of T cells in Graves' hyperthyroidism and ophthalmopathy. Amplified regions were TCR beta CDR3 sequences from RNA transcripts. Researchers ran a first-round RT-PCR on the TCR CDR3 using the HTBI primer set. In TCRdb, the multiplex PCR reads were re-called with MiXCR into one record per CDR3 protein. The table shows hundreds of thousands of distinct CDR3 sequences, with roughly 20% occurring only once. Sequenced input: blood. These receptors were collected from a man aged 25-40 years with Graves' ophthalmopathy.

As to this clonotype: This may come from a read error, since a much larger clone is one base off. The V gene is TRBV20-1, the J gene TRBJ2-7; the D is unclear. Germline V lookup: CDR1 DFQATT, CDR2 SNEGSKA (reference sequence). The CDR3 spans 15 residues. The V end was cut by 6 bases, the J end by 3 bases, with 21 bases between. The CDR3 spells CSARSPEEFGYEQYF. CDR3 bases: TGCAGTGCCCGATCCCCCGAGGAATTCGGCTACGAGCAGTACTTC.

The chain recombines TRBV12-3 or TRBV12-4 with TRBJ2-7, with D maybe TRBD2 (5 bases). Deletions cut 5 bases from V and 7 bases from J, with 15 bases between. CDR3 length equals 13 residues. CDR3 coding DNA: TGTGCCAGCAGTGGATCGAGGGCGGAAGAGCAGTACTTC. It specifies CASSGSRAEEQYF.

A remark on this clonotype: A read error may account for a junction end that differs from germline. The chain couples TRBV5-1 to TRBJ1-4; the D gene is possibly TRBD1 (6 bases). The germline gives CDR1 SGHRS, CDR2 YFSETQ. The CDR3 is made up of 16 amino acids. For the CDR3, the DNA is TGTGCCAGCAGCTCCAAGGGGGGGCAGGGGAACGAAAAACTGTTTTTT. This sequence encodes CASSSKGGQGNEKLFF. The full variable domain, its missing parts supplied by reference TRBV5-1 and TRBJ1-4, is KAGVTQTPRYLIKTRGQQVTLSCSPISGHRSVSWYQQTPGQGLQFLFEYFSETQRNKGNFPGRFSGRQFSNSRSEMNVSTLELGDSALYLCASSSKGGQGNEKLFFGSGTQLSVL.

To note about this clonotype: This sequence may be a read error, since a much larger clone differs from it by one base. CDR3 amino acids: CAWGQGQGPYNEQFF. CDR3 DNA: TGTGCCTGGGGGCAGGGACAGGGCCCCTACAATGAGCAGTTCTTC. V gene TRBV30 combines with J gene TRBJ2-1; 9 bases are shared with TRBD1. The CDR3 is 15 residues long. Trimming removed 5 bases from V and 2 bases from J; junction bases left unmatched: 7. Germline CDR1 GTSNPN, CDR2 SVGIG (reference sequence).

This clonotype was seen only a few times. The genes are TRBV28 and TRBJ2-7, with D perhaps matching TRBD2 (5 bases). CDR1 is MDHEN, CDR2 SYDVKM, per germline. The CDR3 has 17 amino acids. V was trimmed by 2 bases and J by 4 bases, leaving 21 bases between them. CDR3 sequence: CASSLPLARASLYEQYF. The CDR3 DNA is TGTGCCAGCAGTTTACCCCTCGCGCGGGCCTCCCTGTACGAGCAGTACTTC.

This sequence joins TRBV7-9 and TRBJ2-3, with TRBD2 identical over 13 bases. With V trimmed by 5 bases and J by 1 base, 3 bases remained unmatched. The CDR3 has 16 residues. The germline V gene encodes CDR1 SEHNR and CDR2 FQNEAQ (reference sequence). The CDR3: CASSIGLAGGTDTQYF. CDR3 sequence (DNA): TGTGCCAGCAGCATTGGACTAGCGGGAGGCACAGATACGCAGTATTTT.

This chain joins TRBV30 and TRBJ1-2; D uncertain. Trimming took off 2 bases at V and 4 bases at J, with 8 bases between the two ends. The CDR3 sequence is 12 residues long. Germline CDR1 and CDR2: GTSNPN and SVGIG (reference sequence). The CDR3 is CAWSSDAYGYTF. CDR3 nucleotides: TGTGCCTGGAGTAGCGATGCCTATGGCTACACCTTC.

This clonotype showed up just a few times. This chain joins TRBV18 and TRBJ2-1, with 8 positions matching TRBD2. V trimming: 3 bases; J trimming: 7 bases; junction bases outside the gene matches: 11. Germline V gene data show CDR1 as KGHSH and CDR2 as LQKENI. The CDR3 has 16 residues. The CDR3 nucleotides are TGTGCCAGCTCACCCCAGGGAGCGGGAGTCGGTAATGAGCAGTTCTTC. Protein product: CASSPQGAGVGNEQFF.

V is TRBV12-3 or TRBV12-4 and J is TRBJ2-5; D may be TRBD2 (6 bases). Trimming left V 4 bases short and J 2 bases short, with 14 bases between. The CDR3 is made up of 15 amino acids. The CDR3: CASSYTGAGQETQYF. The DNA for the CDR3 is TGTGCCAGCAGTTATACGGGAGCTGGGCAAGAGACCCAGTACTTC.

This clonotype has at least ten counts. The CDR3, as DNA: TGTGCCAGCAGTGCAGCGGGAGTTGATGGTACGCAGTATTTT. Translating gives CASSAAGVDGTQYF. This sequence joins TRBV2 and TRBJ2-3, with TRBD2 matching 8 bases. CDR1 is SNHLY, CDR2 FYNNEI, per germline. The CDR3 has 14 amino acids. J lost 8 bases, V lost 4 bases, and 8 bases had no gene match.

This clonotype occurred a few times. This sequence joins TRBV12-3 or TRBV12-4 and TRBJ2-1; 10 positions agree with TRBD2. The CDR3 totals 15 residues. Trimming at V came to 8 bases and at J to 6 bases, leaving 10 bases not matched to a gene. CDR3 DNA: TGTGCCAGCCGGGCGGGGCTAGCGGGAGCCAATGAGCAGTTCTTC. It translates to CASRAGLAGANEQFF.

This clonotype was detected many times. The rearrangement uses TRBV28 and TRBJ1-1; D is uncertain. The V gene's germline CDR1 is MDHEN and CDR2 SYDVKM. This CDR3 is 13 amino acids long. V lost 7 bases, J lost 2 bases, and 11 bases lay in between. CDR3 DNA sequence: TGTGCCAGCAACTTGGGATCTAACACTGAAGCTTTCTTT. Amino acid sequence: CASNLGSNTEAFF.

This clonotype was counted between two and nine times. The V gene is TRBV7-2, the J gene TRBJ1-2, with 10 positions matching TRBD1. V shed 4 bases, J shed 6 bases, and the junction held 5 bases outside the gene matches. This CDR3 contains 14 residues. Germline values: CDR1 SGHTA, CDR2 FQGNSA. The CDR3 sequence is CASSSLGTGDGYTF. Here the CDR3 DNA reads TGTGCCAGCAGCTCCCTCGGGACAGGGGATGGCTACACCTTC.

The genes are TRBV6-2 or TRBV6-3 and TRBJ2-7; 9 bases match TRBD1. The V and J ends lost 11 bases and 5 bases, in that order; junction bases with no gene match: 13. Germline V gene sequence: CDR1 MNHEY, CDR2 SVGEGT. The CDR3 runs 14 residues. The CDR3 sequence is CASWRGTGKNEQYF. CDR3 in DNA: TGTGCCTCATGGAGAGGGACAGGGAAAAACGAGCAGTACTTC.

Remarks on this clonotype: No conserved phenylalanine or tryptophan is present at the end of the CDR3, so a read error is the likely explanation. This sequence joins TRBV18 and TRBJ2-5; D gene unclear. This CDR3 comprises 11 residues. Germline CDR1 KGHSH, CDR2 LQKENI. V lost 6 bases and J 1 base, leaving 3 bases between the germline ends. CDR3 sequence: CASSIQETQYL. For the CDR3, the DNA is TGTGCCAGCTCCATCCAAGAGACCCAGTACCTC.

This chain connects TRBV7-9 to TRBJ2-1; the D is unclear. Per germline, CDR1 SEHNR and CDR2 FQNEAQ (reference sequence). The CDR3 runs 13 residues. The ends were cut back, 2 bases at V and 5 bases at J, with 7 bases in the middle. CDR3 DNA sequence: TGTGCCAGCAGCTTACCCCAGGACAATGAGCAGTTCTTC. This sequence encodes CASSLPQDNEQFF.

The chain uses TRBV7-9 and TRBJ1-5, with D possibly TRBD1 on 6 matching bases. CDR3 length: 17 amino acids. The germline V gene encodes CDR1 SEHNR and CDR2 FQNEAQ (reference sequence). V lost 1 base and J lost 7, with 20 bases in between. CDR3 amino acids: CASSLVGGGDDGQPQHF. In DNA form, the CDR3 reads TGTGCCAGCAGCTTAGTCGGAGGGGGGGATGATGGCCAGCCCCAGCATTTT.

Many counts were recorded for this clonotype. The chain joins TRBV20-1 to TRBJ1-1; a weak D match, TRBD1 (6 bases). The length of the CDR3 is 16 residues. The ends were cut back, 0 bases at V and 1 base at J, with 15 bases in the middle. Germline loops: CDR1 DFQATT, CDR2 SNEGSKA (reference sequence). The CDR3 is CSARDPGGRPNTEAFF. DNA for the CDR3: TGCAGTGCTAGAGATCCTGGGGGCAGGCCGAACACTGAAGCTTTCTTT.

The chain uses TRBV19 and TRBJ2-1; TRBD1 aligns across 9 bases. Germline V CDR1 and CDR2: LNHDA, SQIVND (reference sequence). CDR3 length: 15 residues. J lost 8 bases, V lost 3 bases, and 8 bases had no gene match. CDR3 region: CASSILTGGLDEQFF. In DNA, the CDR3 is TGTGCCAGTAGTATTCTCACAGGGGGCCTCGATGAGCAGTTCTTC. The variable domain in full, completed from reference TRBV19 and TRBJ2-1, reads DGGITQSPKYLFRKEGQNVTLSCEQNLNHDAMYWYRQDPGQGLRLIYYSQIVNDFQKGDIAEGYSVSREKKESFPLTVTSAQKNPTAFYLCASSILTGGLDEQFFGPGTRLTVL.

This sequence joins TRBV6-2 or TRBV6-3 and TRBJ2-1, with a tentative D call TRBD2 (7 bases). The germline gives CDR1 MNHEY, CDR2 SVGEGT. The CDR3 has 15 amino acids. Trimming took off 6 bases at V and 9 bases at J, with 21 bases between the two ends. The CDR3 DNA follows: TGTGCCAGCAGCTCCCCTAGGGGGGGTTTCGGTGAGCAGTTCTTC. Translated: CASSSPRGGFGEQFF.

This clonotype was counted only a few times. The chain links TRBV5-6 to TRBJ2-7, with a tentative D call TRBD1 (6 bases). This CDR3 is 14 amino acids long. With 5 bases removed from V and 5 bases from J, the gap between germline ends came to 17 bases. CDR1 is SGHDT and CDR2 is YYEEEE in the germline V gene. CDR3 region: CASSIQGYGDEQYF. The DNA of the CDR3 is TGTGCCAGCAGTATCCAGGGGTACGGCGACGAGCAGTACTTC.

J is TRBJ2-6 and V is TRBV27; D is ambiguous. V lost 5 bases, J lost 2 bases, and 10 bases lay in between. CDR3 length equals 15 residues. Germline CDR1 is MNHEY and CDR2 is SMNVEV (reference sequence). CDR3 amino acids: CASSQEWTGANVLTF. The CDR3 DNA reads as TGTGCCAGCAGTCAAGAGTGGACTGGGGCCAACGTCCTGACTTTC.

This clonotype turned up a few times. V is TRBV7-2 and J is TRBJ2-7, with 13 nucleotides matching TRBD2. V lost 5 bases, J lost 0 bases, and 10 bases stayed unmatched. The CDR3 runs to 18 residues. CDR1 is SGHTA and CDR2 is FQGNSA in the germline V gene. For the CDR3, the DNA is TGTGCCAGCAGCGGAAGCCCCGGGACTAGCGGGACCTCCTACGAGCAGTACTTC. Amino acid sequence: CASSGSPGTSGTSYEQYF.

The V and J genes are TRBV12-3 or TRBV12-4 and TRBJ2-1; maybe TRBD2 (7 bases). CDR3 length: 15 residues. V lost 8 bases and J 4 bases, leaving 18 bases between the germline ends. In DNA form, the CDR3 reads TGTGCCAGCTCAAGGGGGGGGGGGGAGTACAATGAGCAGTTCTTC. This encodes CASSRGGGEYNEQFF.

Note on this clonotype: This clone may be a read error of a much larger clone one base away. The J gene is TRBJ1-5, the V gene TRBV5-5; D gene unclear. Germline CDR1 is SGHKS and CDR2 is YYEKEE (reference sequence). Trimming removed 4 bases at V and 7 bases at J, with 15 bases between. The CDR3 loop spans 14 amino acids. The CDR3 sequence is CASSPGEIGQPQHF. CDR3 nucleotide sequence: TGTGCCAGCAGCCCCGGAGAAATTGGGCAGCCCCAGCATTTT.

This clonotype was counted ten times or more. J is TRBJ2-3 and V is TRBV28; 7 nucleotides agree with TRBD1. With 6 bases clipped from V and 6 bases from J, the junction kept 15 bases outside the gene matches. This CDR3 has 16 amino acids. The germline V gene encodes CDR1 MDHEN and CDR2 SYDVKM. For the CDR3, the DNA is TGTGCCAGCAGCTACCCCCGACAGGGAGAGGGCGATACGCAGTATTTT. It specifies CASSYPRQGEGDTQYF. The full variable domain, with the rest looked up from reference TRBV28 and TRBJ2-3, is DVKVTQSSRYLVKRTGEKVFLECVQDMDHENMFWYRQDPGLGLRLIYFSYDVKMKEKGDIPEGYSVSREKKERFSLILESASTNQTSMYLCASSYPRQGEGDTQYFGPGTRLTVL.

This clonotype was counted between two and nine times. The V gene is TRBV6-9, the J gene TRBJ2-7, with a possible D match to TRBD1 (6 bases). CDR1 and CDR2 (germline): MNHGY, SVAAGI. The CDR3 spans 15 residues. V was shortened by 3 bases and J by 5 bases, with 17 bases between the two germline ends. CDR3 residues: CASSYSKQGKNEQYF. As DNA, the CDR3 is TGTGCCAGCAGTTACTCGAAACAGGGTAAAAACGAGCAGTACTTC.

V and J are TRBV14 and TRBJ1-1; D is possibly TRBD1 (5 bases). Trimming took 0 bases from V and 1 from J, leaving 12 bases between them. The germline gives CDR1 SGHDN, CDR2 FVKESK. This CDR3 contains 16 residues. The CDR3 bases are TGTGCCAGCAGCCAAGATTTCTGGGGCGCGAACACTGAAGCTTTCTTT. As protein: CASSQDFWGANTEAFF.